Only a few counts were recorded for the clone carrying this T cell receptor beta chain. No antigen is known for it. The data originate from a study of response to subunit inactivated influenza vaccine. Findings and limits, study-wide: With each seasonal influenza vaccination, the authors suggested, few new T cells are recruited.

TCRdb fed the RT-PCR reads into MiXCR, producing one record per CDR3 protein. The sample has hundreds of thousands of distinct CDR3 sequences, about 12% seen once; the top ten hold approximately 7.8%. The TCR comes from a man aged 50 to 59 who received an inactivated influenza vaccine. Specimen: non-naive T cells sorted from PBMCs, collected approximately 15 days before vaccination.

The CDR3 DNA sequence: TGCGCCAGCAGCCCCGGGACAGGGAGAGGTGGCTACACCTTC. Translated: CASSPGTGRGGYTF. The rearrangement uses TRBV4-3 and TRBJ1-2; 9 nucleotides line up with TRBD1. This CDR3 spans 14 amino acids. V trimming: 4 bases; J trimming: 7 bases; junction bases outside the gene matches: 7. CDR1 and CDR2 (germline): LGHNA, YSLEER.